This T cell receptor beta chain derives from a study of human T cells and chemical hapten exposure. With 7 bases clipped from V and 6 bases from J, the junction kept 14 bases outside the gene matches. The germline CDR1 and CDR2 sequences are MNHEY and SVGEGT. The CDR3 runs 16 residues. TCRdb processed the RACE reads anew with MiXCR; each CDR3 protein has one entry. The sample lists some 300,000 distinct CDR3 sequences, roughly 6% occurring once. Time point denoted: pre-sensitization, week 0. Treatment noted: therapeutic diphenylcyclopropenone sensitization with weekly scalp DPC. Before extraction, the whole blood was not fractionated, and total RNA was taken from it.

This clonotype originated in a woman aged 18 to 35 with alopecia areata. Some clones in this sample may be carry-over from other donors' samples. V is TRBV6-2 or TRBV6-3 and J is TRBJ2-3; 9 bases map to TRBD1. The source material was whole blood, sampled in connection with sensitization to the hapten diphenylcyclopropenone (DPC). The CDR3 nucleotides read TGTGCCAGCACGTACACCGGGACAGGGTTCGAGGATACGCAGTATTTT. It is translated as CASTYTGTGFEDTQYF.